The 10 T cell receptor beta chains below all came from one sample that was sequenced in a study of post-analysis software for immune sequencing data. Findings and caveats of the study: TRBV segments more frequent in patients than in controls numbered five and included TRBV5-6, TRBV5-1 and TRBV20-1.

Unique-molecular-identifier-tagged TCR beta cDNA libraries were used. TCRdb recomputed calls from the PCR reads with MiXCR, one row per CDR3 protein. The table shows more than 350,000 distinct CDR3 sequences, with about 39% occurring only once. Their antigens are not known. Sequenced sample: blood. These receptors were obtained from a girl aged 2-10 years with multiple sclerosis.

This chain joins TRBV5-1 and TRBJ1-5; unclear D gene. V dropped 0 bases and J dropped 8 bases, with 12 bases sitting between them. The germline V gene encodes CDR1 SGHRS and CDR2 YFSETQ. The CDR3 extends over 14 amino acids. The CDR3 DNA reads TGCGCCAGCAGCTTGGAAGGGAGGTGGGAGCCCCAGCATTTT. It encodes CASSLEGRWEPQHF. The variable domain in full, with the rest retrieved from reference TRBV5-1 and TRBJ1-5, is KAGVTQTPRYLIKTRGQQVTLSCSPISGHRSVSWYQQTPGQGLQFLFEYFSETQRNKGNFPGRFSGRQFSNSRSEMNVSTLELGDSALYLCASSLEGRWEPQHFGDGTRLSIL.

The chain employs TRBV7-9 and TRBJ2-1; maybe TRBD1 (5 bases). Per germline, CDR1 SEHNR and CDR2 FQNEAQ (reference sequence). V was pared by 0 bases and J by 2 bases, with 11 bases between. This CDR3 has 16 amino acids. CDR3 protein: CASSLAGRDPYNEQFF. The CDR3 region has the DNA TGTGCCAGCAGCTTAGCGGGCAGGGATCCCTACAATGAGCAGTTCTTC.

There are a few counts of this clonotype. This sequence joins TRBV12-3 or TRBV12-4 and TRBJ2-3; the D is unclear. V was pared by 4 bases and J by 2 bases, with 10 bases between. The CDR3 sequence is 14 residues long. The CDR3 DNA is TGTGCCAGCAGTTCCGAGCCACACACAGATACGCAGTATTTT. Translation gives CASSSEPHTDTQYF.

V usage is TRBV18 and J usage is TRBJ2-1; D is undetermined. V was shortened by 8 bases and J by 4 bases, with 18 bases between the two germline ends. CDR1 KGHSH and CDR2 LQKENI come from the germline V gene. This CDR3 region has 15 residues. The CDR3 DNA reads as TGTGCCAGCCTCAAGAAGGGTTCAGCGTACAATGAGCAGTTCTTC. Its translation is CASLKKGSAYNEQFF. The full variable domain, in which reference TRBV18 and TRBJ2-1 provide the parts outside the CDR3, is NAGVMQNPRHLVRRRGQEARLRCSPMKGHSHVYWYRQLPEEGLKFMVYLQKENIIDESGMPKERFSAEFPKEGPSILRIQQVVRGDSAAYFCASLKKGSAYNEQFFGPGTRLTVL.

J is TRBJ1-2 and V is TRBV9; tentatively, D is TRBD1 (6 bases). CDR3 length: 13 residues. Deletions cut 7 bases from V and 11 bases from J, with 21 bases between. CDR1 and CDR2 from the germline V gene are SGDLS and YYNGEE. Written as DNA, the CDR3 is TGTGCCAGCTCCCCCGAAGGAGGGGGGGCGTACACCTTC. Protein sequence: CASSPEGGGAYTF.

The CDR3 here is CASRRVSRADTQYF. CDR3 nucleotides: TGTGCCAGCAGGAGGGTCTCTAGAGCAGATACGCAGTATTTT. The chain links TRBV6-5 to TRBJ2-3; TRBD2 is a possible D gene (5 bases). Germline CDR1 reads MNHEY; CDR2 reads SVGAGI. Trimming removed 6 bases at V and 4 bases at J, with 14 bases between. CDR3 length: 14 amino acids.

This chain joins TRBV27 and TRBJ2-7, with TRBD1 identical over 12 bases. This CDR3 is 15 amino acids long. CDR1 is MNHEY and CDR2 is SMNVEV in the germline V gene (reference sequence). Losses at the gene ends were 5 bases for V and 5 bases for J; bases not matched to a gene: 7. In nucleotides, the CDR3 is TGTGCCAGCAGTGACTTAGGGACAGGGGGCAACGAGCAGTACTTC. Amino acids: CASSDLGTGGNEQYF.

This clonotype showed up just a few times. The gene calls are TRBV7-7 and TRBJ2-5; 7 bases line up with TRBD1. CDR1 and CDR2 from the germline V gene are SSHAT and FNYEAQ (reference sequence). CDR3 length: 14 residues. J lost 5 bases, V lost 5 bases, and 8 bases had no gene match. CDR3 bases: TGTGCCAGCAGCCCGACTCCGGGACAGGAGACCCAGTACTTC. This sequence encodes CASSPTPGQETQYF.

The table lists this clonotype with a few counts. The chain combines TRBV28 with TRBJ2-1; 9 bases line up with TRBD2. Germline CDR1 and CDR2: MDHEN and SYDVKM. The trim removed 4 bases at V and 5 bases at J, leaving 6 bases unmatched. The CDR3 is made up of 15 amino acids. The CDR3 protein is CASSSAGGRDNEQFF. CDR3 DNA: TGTGCCAGCAGTTCGGCGGGAGGGCGTGACAATGAGCAGTTCTTC.

The chain uses TRBV11-2 and TRBJ2-7, with D unresolved. This CDR3 region has 14 residues. CDR1 and CDR2 (germline): SGHAT, FQNNGV. Trimming pared 6 bases from V and 0 bases from J, leaving 12 bases between. CDR3 DNA sequence: TGTGCCAGCAGTTTGTCCCCTAGCTCCTACGAGCAGTACTTC. This encodes CASSLSPSSYEQYF.